The 6 T cell receptor beta chains below were found in one sample sequenced in a study of blood T cell repertoires in COVID-19. Method: immunoSEQ multiplex PCR; TCRdb's copy keeps in-frame clones and lacks some. Seen here are about 280,000 clones, around nine tenths observed once, and the top ten hold about 4.2%. The sample consisted of peripheral blood. The receptors were sampled from a man in his forties or fifties with acute or convalescent COVID-19.

V usage is TRBV7-8 and J usage is TRBJ1-1; 11 nucleotides agree with TRBD1. The CDR3 is made up of 15 amino acids. CDR1 and CDR2 from the germline V gene are SGHVS and FQNEAQ. Losses at the gene ends were 3 bases for V and 4 bases for J; bases not matched to a gene: 4. CDR3 DNA: TGTGCCAGCAGCTTCCGGGACAGGGGGGGCACTGAAGCTTTCTTT. It codes for CASSFRDRGGTEAFF.

CDR3 in amino acids: CASGQNHYEQYF. DNA of the CDR3: TGTGCTAGTGGACAGAACCACTACGAGCAGTACTTC. This rearrangement joins TRBV12-5 to TRBJ2-7, with unresolved D. The V end was cut by 6 bases, the J end by 3 bases, with 9 bases between. The CDR3 consists of 12 residues. Germline-derived CDR1 and CDR2 are LGHNT and FRNRAP.

V and J are TRBV6-5 and TRBJ1-5; 10 nucleotides align to TRBD1. Germline V lookup: CDR1 MNHEY, CDR2 SVGAGI. The junction had 3 bases not matched to a gene; V was cut back by 6 bases and J by 7 bases. The CDR3 has 13 amino acids. CDR3 nucleotides: TGTGCCAGCAGCCGGACAGGGGGACAGCCCCAGCATTTT. Protein product: CASSRTGGQPQHF.

This chain connects TRBV12-5 to TRBJ2-1; tentative D call: TRBD2 (5 bases). Trimming left V 5 bases short and J 0 bases short, with 17 bases between. Germline-derived CDR1 and CDR2 are LGHNT and FRNRAP. This CDR3 region has 17 residues. CDR3 coding DNA: TGTGCTAGTGGTCCGAAAGTTGGAACTAGCTCCTACAATGAGCAGTTCTTC. It yields the protein CASGPKVGTSSYNEQFF.

The sample holds a few counts of this clone. The V call is TRBV6-5, the J call TRBJ1-2, with TRBD1 as a possible D gene (5 bases). Germline V gene lookup returns CDR1 MNHEY and CDR2 SVGAGI. Trimming stripped 5 bases from V and 8 bases from J, with 21 bases between. The CDR3 is 15 amino acids. This chain's CDR3 is CASSLSGEGPRGYTF. The CDR3 region has the DNA TGTGCCAGCAGTCTTTCGGGGGAGGGACCTAGAGGCTACACCTTC.

The rearrangement links TRBV5-4 to TRBJ2-2, with TRBD1 matching over 10 bases. Germline loops: CDR1 SGHNT, CDR2 YYREEE (reference sequence). CDR3 length: 16 residues. J lost 0 bases, V lost 7 bases, and 6 bases had no gene match. CDR3 coding DNA: TGTGCCAGCGGATACGGACAGGGGGCGAACACCGGGGAGCTGTTTTTT. Translating gives CASGYGQGANTGELFF.